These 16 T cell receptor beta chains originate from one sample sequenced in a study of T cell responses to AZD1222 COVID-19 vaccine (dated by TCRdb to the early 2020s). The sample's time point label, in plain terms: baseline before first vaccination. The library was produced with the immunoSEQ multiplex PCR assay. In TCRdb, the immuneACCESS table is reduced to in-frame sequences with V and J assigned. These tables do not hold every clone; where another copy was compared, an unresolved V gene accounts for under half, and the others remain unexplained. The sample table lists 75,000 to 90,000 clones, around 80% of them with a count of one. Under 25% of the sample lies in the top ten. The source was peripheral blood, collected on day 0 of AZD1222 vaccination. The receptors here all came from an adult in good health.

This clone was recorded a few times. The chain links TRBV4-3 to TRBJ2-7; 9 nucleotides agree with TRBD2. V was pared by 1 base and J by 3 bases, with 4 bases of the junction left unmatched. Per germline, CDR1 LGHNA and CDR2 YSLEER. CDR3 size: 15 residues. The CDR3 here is CASSQVAGADYEQYF. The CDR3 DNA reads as TGCGCCAGCAGCCAAGTAGCGGGAGCTGACTACGAGCAGTACTTC.

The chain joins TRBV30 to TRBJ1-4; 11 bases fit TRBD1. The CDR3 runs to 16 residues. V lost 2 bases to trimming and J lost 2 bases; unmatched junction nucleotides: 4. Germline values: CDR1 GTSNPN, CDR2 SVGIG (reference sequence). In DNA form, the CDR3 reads TGTGCCTGGAGTCGGGACAGGGGGAAGACTAATGAAAAACTGTTTTTT. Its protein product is CAWSRDRGKTNEKLFF.

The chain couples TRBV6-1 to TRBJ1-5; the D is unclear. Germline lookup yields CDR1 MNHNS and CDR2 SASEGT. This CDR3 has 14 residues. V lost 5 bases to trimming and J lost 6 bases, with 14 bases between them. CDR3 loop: CASSFREWVQPQHF. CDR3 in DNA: TGTGCCAGCAGTTTCCGGGAATGGGTTCAGCCCCAGCATTTT.

The CDR3 region has the DNA TGTGCCAGCAGCCCGGGGGTAGAACGGACCGGGGAGCTGTTTTTT. It is translated as CASSPGVERTGELFF. This chain uses TRBV6-6 with TRBJ2-2; possibly TRBD2 for D (6 bases). Per germline, CDR1 MNHNY and CDR2 SVGAGI (reference sequence). The CDR3 spans 15 residues. The ends were cut back, 6 bases at V and 5 bases at J, with 16 bases in the middle.

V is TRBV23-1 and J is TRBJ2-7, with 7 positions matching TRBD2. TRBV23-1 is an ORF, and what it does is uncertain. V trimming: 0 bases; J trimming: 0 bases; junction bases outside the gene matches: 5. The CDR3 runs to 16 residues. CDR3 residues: CASSQSRREPSYEQYF. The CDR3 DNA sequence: TGCGCCAGCAGTCAATCGAGGCGGGAGCCCTCCTACGAGCAGTACTTC.

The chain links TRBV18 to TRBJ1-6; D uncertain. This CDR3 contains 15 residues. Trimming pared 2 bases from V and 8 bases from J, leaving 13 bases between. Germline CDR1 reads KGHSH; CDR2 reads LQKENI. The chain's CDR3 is CASSPSSGRYSPLHF. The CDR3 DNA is TGTGCCAGCTCACCATCGTCAGGTCGTTATTCACCCCTCCACTTT.

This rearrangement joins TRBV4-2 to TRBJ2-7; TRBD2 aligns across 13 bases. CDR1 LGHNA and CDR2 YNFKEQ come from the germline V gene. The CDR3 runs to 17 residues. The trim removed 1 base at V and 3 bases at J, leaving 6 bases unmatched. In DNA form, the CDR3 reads TGTGCCAGCAGCCAAGGCCGGACTAGCGGGAGTCTCTACGAGCAGTACTTC. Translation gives CASSQGRTSGSLYEQYF.

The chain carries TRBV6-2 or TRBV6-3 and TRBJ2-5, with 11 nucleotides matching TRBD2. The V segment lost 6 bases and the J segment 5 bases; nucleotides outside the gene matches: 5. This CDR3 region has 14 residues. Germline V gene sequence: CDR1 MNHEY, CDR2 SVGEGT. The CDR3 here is CASSLLAGEETQYF. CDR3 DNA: TGTGCCAGCAGCCTACTAGCGGGAGAGGAGACCCAGTACTTC.

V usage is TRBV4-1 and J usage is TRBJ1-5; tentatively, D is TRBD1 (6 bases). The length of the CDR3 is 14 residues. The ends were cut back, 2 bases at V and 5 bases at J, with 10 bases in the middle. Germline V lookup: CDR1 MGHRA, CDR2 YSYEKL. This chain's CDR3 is CASSQNRGDQPQHF. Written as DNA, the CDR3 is TGCGCCAGCAGCCAAAATAGGGGGGATCAGCCCCAGCATTTT.

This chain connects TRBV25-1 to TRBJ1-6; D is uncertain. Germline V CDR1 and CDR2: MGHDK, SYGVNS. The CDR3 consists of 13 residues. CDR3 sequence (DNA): TGTGCAACGCATCAGTTCTATAATTCACCCCTCCACTTT. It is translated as CATHQFYNSPLHF.

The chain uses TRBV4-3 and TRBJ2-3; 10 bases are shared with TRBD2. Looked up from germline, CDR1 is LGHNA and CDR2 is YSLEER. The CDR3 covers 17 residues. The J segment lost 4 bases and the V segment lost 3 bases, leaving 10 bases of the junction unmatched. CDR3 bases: TGCGCCAGCAGCCACGACCGGACTAGCGGTGGGGCAGATACGCAGTATTTT. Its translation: CASSHDRTSGGADTQYF.

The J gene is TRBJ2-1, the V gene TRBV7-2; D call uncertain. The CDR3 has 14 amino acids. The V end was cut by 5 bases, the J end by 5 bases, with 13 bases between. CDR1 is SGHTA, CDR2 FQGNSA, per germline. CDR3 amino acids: CASSLRAFDNEQFF. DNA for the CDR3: TGTGCCAGCAGCCTCCGGGCGTTTGACAATGAGCAGTTCTTC. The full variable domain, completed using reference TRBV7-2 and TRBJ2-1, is GAGVSQSPSNKVTEKGKDVELRCDPISGHTALYWYRQSLGQGLEFLIYFQGNSAPDKSGLPSDRFSAERTGGSVSTLTIQRTQQEDSAVYLCASSLRAFDNEQFFGPGTRLTVL.

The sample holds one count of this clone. Here the CDR3 DNA reads TGTGCCAGCAGCCAGAGTGCGGGAGGAACCGGGGAGCTGTTTTTT. As protein: CASSQSAGGTGELFF. This chain joins TRBV14 and TRBJ2-2; 8 positions match TRBD2. CDR3 length: 15 amino acids. Losses at the gene ends were 3 bases for V and 5 bases for J; bases not matched to a gene: 5. From germline, CDR1 is SGHDN and CDR2 FVKESK.

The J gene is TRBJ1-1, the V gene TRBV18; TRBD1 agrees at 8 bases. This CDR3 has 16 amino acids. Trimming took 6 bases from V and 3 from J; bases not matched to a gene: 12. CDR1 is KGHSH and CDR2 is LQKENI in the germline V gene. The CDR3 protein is CASSWTGYNQYTEAFF. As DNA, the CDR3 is TGTGCCAGCTCTTGGACAGGGTATAATCAGTACACTGAAGCTTTCTTT.

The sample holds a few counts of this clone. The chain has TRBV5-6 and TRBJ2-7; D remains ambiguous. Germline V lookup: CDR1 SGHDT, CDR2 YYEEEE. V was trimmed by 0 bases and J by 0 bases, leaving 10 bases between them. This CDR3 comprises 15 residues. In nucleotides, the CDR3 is TGTGCCAGCAGCTTGGGAGTCCACAGCTCCTACGAGCAGTACTTC. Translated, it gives CASSLGVHSSYEQYF.

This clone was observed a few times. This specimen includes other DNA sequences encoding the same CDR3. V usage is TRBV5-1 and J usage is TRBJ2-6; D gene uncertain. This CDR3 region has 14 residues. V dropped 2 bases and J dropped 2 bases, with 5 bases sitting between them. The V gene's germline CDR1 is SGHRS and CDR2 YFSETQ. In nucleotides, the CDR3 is TGCGCCAGCAGCTTAACAGCTGGGGCCAACGTCCTGACTTTC. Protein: CASSLTAGANVLTF.